The subject of this entry is one TCR beta chain. The CDR3 runs 16 residues. Germline V gives CDR1 SGHRS, CDR2 YFSETQ. Trimming at V came to 5 bases and at J to 5 bases, leaving 10 bases not matched to a gene. The method was immunoSEQ multiplex PCR; TCRdb's version includes in-frame clones alone and lacks a portion of them. The sample has 130,000 to 150,000 clones, just under 85% seen once. This sample is drawn from a study of blood T cell repertoires in COVID-19. Input material: peripheral blood. The chain links TRBV5-1 to TRBJ2-5; 12 bases agree with TRBD2. The clonotype was recovered from a woman aged 40 to 50 with active or convalescent COVID-19. CDR3 bases: TGCGCCAGCAGTCTACTAGCGGGAGGTGTGATGGAGACCCAGTACTTC. Amino acids: CASSLLAGGVMETQYF.